This T cell receptor beta chain was profiled in a study of technical replicates of blood from a few donors. TCRdb keeps only in-frame clones here, not all; method: immunoSEQ multiplex PCR. This repertoire shows 70,000 to 85,000 clones, just under 97% found once; its top ten account for 0.24%. The junction had 10 bases not matched to a gene; V was cut back by 3 bases and J by 4 bases. The CDR3 totals 16 residues. Germline V gives CDR1 SGHNT, CDR2 YYREEE (reference sequence). Sequencing was performed on T cells isolated from PBMCs. This rearrangement joins TRBV5-4 to TRBJ2-3; the match to TRBD2 covers 8 bases. The origin of this receptor is a human donor in good health. This CDR3 is CASSSLDGGASDTQYF. DNA for the CDR3: TGTGCCAGCAGCTCCCTCGACGGGGGGGCATCAGATACGCAGTATTTT. Using reference TRBV5-4 and TRBJ2-3 for the parts outside the CDR3, the full variable domain is ETGVTQSPTHLIKTRGQQVTLRCSSQSGHNTVSWYQQALGQGPQFIFQYYREEENGRGNFPPRFSGLQFPNYSSELNVNALELDDSALYLCASSSLDGGASDTQYFGPGTRLTVL.